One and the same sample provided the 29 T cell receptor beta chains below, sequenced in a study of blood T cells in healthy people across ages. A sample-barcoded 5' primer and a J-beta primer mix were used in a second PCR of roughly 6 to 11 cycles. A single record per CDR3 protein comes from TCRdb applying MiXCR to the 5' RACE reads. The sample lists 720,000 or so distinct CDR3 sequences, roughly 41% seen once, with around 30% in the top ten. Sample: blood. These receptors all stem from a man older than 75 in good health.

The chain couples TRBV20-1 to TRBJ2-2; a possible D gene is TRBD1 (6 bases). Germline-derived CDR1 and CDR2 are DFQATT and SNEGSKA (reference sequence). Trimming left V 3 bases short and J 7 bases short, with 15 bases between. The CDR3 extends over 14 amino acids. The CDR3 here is CSASLGAYGGELFF. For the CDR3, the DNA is TGCAGTGCTAGCTTGGGGGCTTATGGCGGGGAGCTGTTTTTT.

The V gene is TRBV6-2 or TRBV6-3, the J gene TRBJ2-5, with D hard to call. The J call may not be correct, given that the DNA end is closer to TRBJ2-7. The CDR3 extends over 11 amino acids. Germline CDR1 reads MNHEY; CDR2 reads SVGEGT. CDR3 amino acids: CASSYLHEQYF. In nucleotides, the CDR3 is TGTGCCAGCAGTTACCTACACGAGCAGTACTTC.

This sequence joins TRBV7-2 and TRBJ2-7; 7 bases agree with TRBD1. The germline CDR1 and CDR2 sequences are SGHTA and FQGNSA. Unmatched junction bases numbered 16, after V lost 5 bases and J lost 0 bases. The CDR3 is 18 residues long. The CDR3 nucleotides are TGTGCCAGCAGCCGACGGAGACCCGGGACAGCTTACTCCTACGAGCAGTACTTC. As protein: CASSRRRPGTAYSYEQYF.

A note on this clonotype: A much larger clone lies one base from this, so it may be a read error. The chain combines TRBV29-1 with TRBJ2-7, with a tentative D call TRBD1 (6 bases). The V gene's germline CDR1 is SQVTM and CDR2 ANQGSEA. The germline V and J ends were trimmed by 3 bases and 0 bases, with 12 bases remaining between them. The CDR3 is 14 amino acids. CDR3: CSVEGTTSSYEQYF. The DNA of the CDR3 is TGCAGCGTTGAGGGGACAACCAGCTCCTACGAGCAGTACTTC.

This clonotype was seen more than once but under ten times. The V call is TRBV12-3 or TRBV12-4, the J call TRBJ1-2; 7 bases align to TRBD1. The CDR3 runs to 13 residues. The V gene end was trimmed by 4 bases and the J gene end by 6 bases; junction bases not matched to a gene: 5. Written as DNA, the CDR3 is TGTGCCAGCAGTTCCACAGGGGATAATGGCTACACCTTC. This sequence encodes CASSSTGDNGYTF.

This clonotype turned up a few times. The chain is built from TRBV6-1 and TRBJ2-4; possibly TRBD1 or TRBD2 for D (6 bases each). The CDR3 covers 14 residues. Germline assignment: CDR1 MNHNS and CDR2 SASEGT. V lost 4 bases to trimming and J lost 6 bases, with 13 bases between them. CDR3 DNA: TGTGCCAGCAGTGTCGGGGGCTCGGGAAACATTCAGTACTTC. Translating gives CASSVGGSGNIQYF.

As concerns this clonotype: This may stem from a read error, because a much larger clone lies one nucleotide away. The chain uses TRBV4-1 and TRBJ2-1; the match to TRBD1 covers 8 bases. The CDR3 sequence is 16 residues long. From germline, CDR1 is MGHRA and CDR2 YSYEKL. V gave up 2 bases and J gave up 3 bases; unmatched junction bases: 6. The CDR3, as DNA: TGCGCCAGCAGCCAACCCGACAGGGGCGTCTACAATGAGCAGTTCTTC. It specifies CASSQPDRGVYNEQFF.

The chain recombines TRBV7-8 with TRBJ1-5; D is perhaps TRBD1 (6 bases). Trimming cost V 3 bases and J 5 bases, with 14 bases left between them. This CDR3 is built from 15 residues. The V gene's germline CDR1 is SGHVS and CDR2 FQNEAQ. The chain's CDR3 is CASSLKGGGDQPQHF. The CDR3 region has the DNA TGTGCCAGCAGCTTGAAGGGGGGGGGTGATCAGCCCCAGCATTTT.

CDR3 residues: CASSQLAGGSDTQYF. The DNA of the CDR3 is TGCGCCAGCAGCCAATTGGCGGGAGGTTCAGATACGCAGTATTTT. This sequence joins TRBV4-3 and TRBJ2-3, with 8 bases matching TRBD2. CDR1 is LGHNA and CDR2 is YSLEER in the germline V gene. J gave up 4 bases and V 2 bases, and 5 bases lay outside the gene matches. This CDR3 has 15 residues.

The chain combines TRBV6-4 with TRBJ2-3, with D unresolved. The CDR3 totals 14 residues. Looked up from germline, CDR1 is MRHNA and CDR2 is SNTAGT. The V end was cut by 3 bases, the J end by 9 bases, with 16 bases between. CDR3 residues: CASSEGRLAETQYF. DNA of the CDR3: TGTGCCAGCAGTGAGGGCAGACTCGCGGAGACGCAGTATTTT.

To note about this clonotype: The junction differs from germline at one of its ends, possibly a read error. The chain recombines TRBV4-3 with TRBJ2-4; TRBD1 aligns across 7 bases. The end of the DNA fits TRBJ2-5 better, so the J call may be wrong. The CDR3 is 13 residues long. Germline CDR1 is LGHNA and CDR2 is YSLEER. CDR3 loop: CTSSKGQKETQYF. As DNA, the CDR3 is TGCACCAGCAGCAAGGGACAGAAAGAGACCCAGTACTTC.

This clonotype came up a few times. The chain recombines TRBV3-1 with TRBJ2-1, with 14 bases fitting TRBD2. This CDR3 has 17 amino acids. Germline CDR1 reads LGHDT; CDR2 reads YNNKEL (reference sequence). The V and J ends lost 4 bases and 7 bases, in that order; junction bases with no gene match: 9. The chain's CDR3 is CASSLPSGTSGRNEQFF. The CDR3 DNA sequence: TGTGCCAGCAGCCTTCCCTCCGGGACTAGCGGGAGAAATGAGCAGTTCTTC.

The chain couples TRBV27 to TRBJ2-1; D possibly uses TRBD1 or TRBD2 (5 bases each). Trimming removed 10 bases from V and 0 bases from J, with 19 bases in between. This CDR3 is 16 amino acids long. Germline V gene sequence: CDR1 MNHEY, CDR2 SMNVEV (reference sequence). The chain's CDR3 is CATESGARSSYNEQFF. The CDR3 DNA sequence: TGTGCCACCGAGTCCGGGGCCCGGAGCTCCTACAATGAGCAGTTCTTC.

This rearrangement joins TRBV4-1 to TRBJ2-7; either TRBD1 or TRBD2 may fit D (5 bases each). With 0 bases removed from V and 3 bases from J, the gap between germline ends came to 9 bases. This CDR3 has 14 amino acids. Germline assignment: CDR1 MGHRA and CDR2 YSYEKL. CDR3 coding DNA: TGCGCCAGCAGCCAAGAGGGACCACTCTACGAGCAGTACTTC. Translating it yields CASSQEGPLYEQYF.

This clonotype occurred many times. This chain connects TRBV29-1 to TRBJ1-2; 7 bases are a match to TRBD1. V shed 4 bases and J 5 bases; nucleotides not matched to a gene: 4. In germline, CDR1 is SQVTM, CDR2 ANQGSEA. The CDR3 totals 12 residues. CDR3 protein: CSVGQGGYGYTF. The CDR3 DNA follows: TGCAGCGTTGGGCAGGGGGGTTATGGCTACACCTTC.

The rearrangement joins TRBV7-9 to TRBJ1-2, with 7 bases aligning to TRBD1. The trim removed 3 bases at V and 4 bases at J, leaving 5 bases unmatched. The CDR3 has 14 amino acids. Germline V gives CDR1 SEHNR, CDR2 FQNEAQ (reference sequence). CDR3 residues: CASSLGQPSYGYTF. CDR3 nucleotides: TGTGCCAGCAGCTTGGGACAGCCGAGCTATGGCTACACCTTC.

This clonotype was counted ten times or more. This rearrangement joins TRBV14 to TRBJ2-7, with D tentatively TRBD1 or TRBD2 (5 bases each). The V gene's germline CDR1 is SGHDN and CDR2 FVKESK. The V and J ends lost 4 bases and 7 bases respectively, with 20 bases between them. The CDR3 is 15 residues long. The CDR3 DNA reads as TGTGCCAGCAGCCCCAGGACGGGACCACCGAGGGAGCAGTACTTC. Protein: CASSPRTGPPREQYF.

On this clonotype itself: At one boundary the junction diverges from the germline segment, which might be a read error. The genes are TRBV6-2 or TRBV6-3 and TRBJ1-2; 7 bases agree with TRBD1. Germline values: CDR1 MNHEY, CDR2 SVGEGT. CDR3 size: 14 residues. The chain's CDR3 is CAGRRQGQGYGYTF. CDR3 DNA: TGTGCCGGCAGAAGACAGGGCCAGGGCTATGGCTACACCTTC.

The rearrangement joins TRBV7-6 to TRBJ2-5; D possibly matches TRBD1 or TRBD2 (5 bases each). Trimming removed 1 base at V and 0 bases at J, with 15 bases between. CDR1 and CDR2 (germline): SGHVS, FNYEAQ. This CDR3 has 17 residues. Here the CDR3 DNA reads TGTGCCAGCAGCTTAGGAGTGGCCGGGACGCACCAAGAGACCCAGTACTTC. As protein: CASSLGVAGTHQETQYF.

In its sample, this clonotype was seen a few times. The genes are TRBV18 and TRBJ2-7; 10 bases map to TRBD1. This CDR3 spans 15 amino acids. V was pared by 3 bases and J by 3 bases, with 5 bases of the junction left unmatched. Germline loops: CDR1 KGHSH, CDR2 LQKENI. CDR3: CASSPRQGAIYEQYF. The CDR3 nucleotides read TGTGCCAGCTCACCTCGACAGGGGGCCATCTACGAGCAGTACTTC.

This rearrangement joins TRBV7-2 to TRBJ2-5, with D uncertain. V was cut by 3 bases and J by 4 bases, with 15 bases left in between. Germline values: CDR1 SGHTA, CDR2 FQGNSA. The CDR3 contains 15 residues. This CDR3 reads CASSFPMGLGETQYF. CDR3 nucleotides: TGTGCCAGCAGCTTCCCGATGGGGTTGGGAGAGACCCAGTACTTC. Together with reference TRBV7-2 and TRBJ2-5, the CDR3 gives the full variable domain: GAGVSQSPSNKVTEKGKDVELRCDPISGHTALYWYRQSLGQGLEFLIYFQGNSAPDKSGLPSDRFSAERTGGSVSTLTIQRTQQEDSAVYLCASSFPMGLGETQYFGPGTRLLVL.

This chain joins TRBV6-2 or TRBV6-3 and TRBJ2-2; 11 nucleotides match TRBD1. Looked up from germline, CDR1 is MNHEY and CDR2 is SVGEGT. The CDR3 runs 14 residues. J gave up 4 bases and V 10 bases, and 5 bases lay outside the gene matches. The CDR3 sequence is CANIGTGGTGELFF. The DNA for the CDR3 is TGTGCCAACATCGGGACAGGGGGCACCGGGGAGCTGTTTTTT.

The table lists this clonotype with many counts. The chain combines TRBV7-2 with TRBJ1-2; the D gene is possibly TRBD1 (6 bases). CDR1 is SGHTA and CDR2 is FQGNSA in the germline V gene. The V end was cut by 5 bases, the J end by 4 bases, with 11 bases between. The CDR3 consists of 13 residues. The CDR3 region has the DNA TGTGCCAGCAGCCGGGGGGCGGGCTATGGCTACACCTTC. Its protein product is CASSRGAGYGYTF.

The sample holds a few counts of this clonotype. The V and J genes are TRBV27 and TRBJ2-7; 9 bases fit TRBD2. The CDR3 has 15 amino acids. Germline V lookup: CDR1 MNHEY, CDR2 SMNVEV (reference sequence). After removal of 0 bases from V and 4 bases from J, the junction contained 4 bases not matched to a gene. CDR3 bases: TGTGCCAGCAGTTTATCGGCTAGCGGGGTTTACGAGCAGTACTTC. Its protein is CASSLSASGVYEQYF.

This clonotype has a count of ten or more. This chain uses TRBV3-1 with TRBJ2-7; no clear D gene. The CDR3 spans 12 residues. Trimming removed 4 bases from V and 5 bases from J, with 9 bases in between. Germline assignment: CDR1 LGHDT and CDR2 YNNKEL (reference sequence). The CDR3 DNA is TGTGCCAGCAGCCGAACCCCCAACGAGCAGTACTTC. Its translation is CASSRTPNEQYF.

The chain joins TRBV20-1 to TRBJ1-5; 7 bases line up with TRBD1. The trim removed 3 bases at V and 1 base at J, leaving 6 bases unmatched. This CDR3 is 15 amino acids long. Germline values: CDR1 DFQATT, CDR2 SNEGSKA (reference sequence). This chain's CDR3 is CSAREGALSNQPQHF. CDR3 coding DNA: TGCAGTGCTAGGGAGGGGGCATTGAGCAATCAGCCCCAGCATTTT.

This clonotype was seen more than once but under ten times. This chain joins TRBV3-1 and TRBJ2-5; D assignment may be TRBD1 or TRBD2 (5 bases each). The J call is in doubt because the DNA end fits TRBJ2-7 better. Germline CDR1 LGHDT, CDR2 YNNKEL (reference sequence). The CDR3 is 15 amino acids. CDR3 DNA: TGTGCCAGCAGCCAAGTGCATCGGGGACGCTACGAGCAGTACTTC. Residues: CASSQVHRGRYEQYF.

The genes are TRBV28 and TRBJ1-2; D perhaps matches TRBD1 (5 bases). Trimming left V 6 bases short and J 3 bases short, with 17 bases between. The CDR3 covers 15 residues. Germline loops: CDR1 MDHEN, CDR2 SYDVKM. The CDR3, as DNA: TGTGCCAGCAGGCCGGGACCCAGGAGTCACTATGGCTACACCTTC. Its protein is CASRPGPRSHYGYTF.

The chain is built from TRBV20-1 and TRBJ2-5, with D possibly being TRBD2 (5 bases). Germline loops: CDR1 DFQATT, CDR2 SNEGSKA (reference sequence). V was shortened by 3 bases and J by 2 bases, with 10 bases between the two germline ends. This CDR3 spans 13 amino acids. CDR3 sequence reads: CSARGRGQETQYF. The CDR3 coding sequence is TGCAGTGCTAGGGGCCGAGGGCAAGAGACCCAGTACTTC.